The 21 T cell receptor beta chains below all came from one sample that was sequenced in a study of blood T cell repertoires in COVID-19. Some clones are missing from TCRdb's copy, which holds only in-frame ones; the method was immunoSEQ multiplex PCR. The table has 20,000 to 25,000 clones, 75% to 90% seen once. What was sequenced was peripheral blood. The receptors come from a woman older than 75 with acute or convalescent COVID-19.

The chain has TRBV10-3 and TRBJ1-3, with TRBD1 matching 7 bases. V gave up 3 bases and J gave up 3 bases; unmatched junction bases: 8. The CDR3 has 16 amino acids. The germline V gene has CDR1 ENHRY and CDR2 SYGVKD. The DNA of the CDR3 is TGTGCCATCAGTGAACCCTTCAGGGGGAGTGGAAACACCATATATTTT. It is translated as CAISEPFRGSGNTIYF.

The table lists this clone with a few counts. The chain recombines TRBV18 with TRBJ1-5; D call uncertain. The germline CDR1 and CDR2 sequences are KGHSH and LQKENI. The CDR3 is 15 amino acids. Trimming took 3 bases from V and 1 from J, leaving 10 bases between them. CDR3 in DNA: TGTGCCAGCTCACCCCAGGAGGGAAGCAATCAGCCCCAGCATTTT. Its translation: CASSPQEGSNQPQHF. The full variable domain, rest sourced from reference TRBV18 and TRBJ1-5, is NAGVMQNPRHLVRRRGQEARLRCSPMKGHSHVYWYRQLPEEGLKFMVYLQKENIIDESGMPKERFSAEFPKEGPSILRIQQVVRGDSAAYFCASSPQEGSNQPQHFGDGTRLSIL.

This sequence joins TRBV7-2 and TRBJ2-7; TRBD2 matches at 7 bases. Trimming at V came to 5 bases and at J to 1 base, leaving 5 bases not matched to a gene. The CDR3 contains 14 residues. The germline CDR1 and CDR2 sequences are SGHTA and FQGNSA. The CDR3 nucleotides are TGTGCCAGCAGCCCGTGGGGGGGGTCCTACGAGCAGTACTTC. Amino acids: CASSPWGGSYEQYF.

V gene TRBV19 combines with J gene TRBJ1-2; TRBD1 agrees at 8 bases. The CDR3 spans 17 residues. The V gene end was trimmed by 7 bases and the J gene end by 0 bases; junction bases not matched to a gene: 13. Germline assignment: CDR1 LNHDA and CDR2 SQIVND (reference sequence). Here the CDR3 reads CASKILGTGSANYGYTF. CDR3 DNA sequence: TGTGCCAGTAAAATCCTCGGGACAGGTTCCGCTAACTATGGCTACACCTTC.

The chain recombines TRBV6-1 with TRBJ2-1, with 10 bases aligning to TRBD1. This CDR3 is built from 17 residues. The V gene's germline CDR1 is MNHNS and CDR2 SASEGT. The V and J ends lost 4 bases and 2 bases, in that order; junction bases with no gene match: 8. CDR3 protein: CASSGRQGANTYNEQFF. The CDR3 DNA follows: TGTGCCAGCAGTGGCCGACAGGGGGCTAACACCTACAATGAGCAGTTCTTC.

The chain combines TRBV25-1 with TRBJ2-7; the D gene is possibly TRBD1 (6 bases). Germline values: CDR1 MGHDK, CDR2 SYGVNS. V dropped 5 bases and J dropped 5 bases, with 19 bases sitting between them. The CDR3 spans 15 residues. In DNA form, the CDR3 reads TGTGCCAGCAGTAAGGGGGTGGGGAGAGCCCACGAGCAGTACTTC. Translating it yields CASSKGVGRAHEQYF.

The V gene is TRBV5-6, the J gene TRBJ2-7; 13 bases line up with TRBD2. The CDR3 runs 16 residues. Germline CDR1 and CDR2: SGHDT and YYEEEE. The trim removed 4 bases at V and 2 bases at J, leaving 6 bases unmatched. CDR3 sequence: CASSGGTSGMPYEQYF. CDR3 DNA sequence: TGTGCCAGCAGCGGGGGGACTAGCGGGATGCCCTACGAGCAGTACTTC. Filled out from reference TRBV5-6 and TRBJ2-7, the complete variable domain reads DAGVTQSPTHLIKTRGQQVTLRCSPKSGHDTVSWYQQALGQGPQFIFQYYEEEERQRGNFPDRFSGHQFPNYSSELNVNALLLGDSALYLCASSGGTSGMPYEQYFGPGTRLTVT.

This sequence joins TRBV5-1 and TRBJ2-7; 7 positions match TRBD1. This CDR3 region has 14 residues. The V segment lost 0 bases and the J segment 3 bases; nucleotides outside the gene matches: 3. Germline CDR1 and CDR2: SGHRS and YFSETQ. The CDR3 is CASSLEAGGYEQYF. The DNA of the CDR3 is TGCGCCAGCAGCTTGGAGGCAGGGGGCTACGAGCAGTACTTC. Variable domain in full (rest from reference TRBV5-1 and TRBJ2-7): KAGVTQTPRYLIKTRGQQVTLSCSPISGHRSVSWYQQTPGQGLQFLFEYFSETQRNKGNFPGRFSGRQFSNSRSEMNVSTLELGDSALYLCASSLEAGGYEQYFGPGTRLTVT.

V and J are TRBV30 and TRBJ1-5, with 8 bases matching TRBD1. The V gene's germline CDR1 is GTSNPN and CDR2 SVGIG (reference sequence). The CDR3 is made up of 15 amino acids. The V gene end was trimmed by 1 base and the J gene end by 2 bases; junction bases not matched to a gene: 4. The CDR3 sequence is CAWSGQGHGNQPQHF. The CDR3 DNA reads as TGTGCCTGGAGTGGACAGGGGCATGGCAATCAGCCCCAGCATTTT.

The chain couples TRBV7-2 to TRBJ2-2, with TRBD2 identical over 7 bases. Germline V lookup: CDR1 SGHTA, CDR2 FQGNSA. V gave up 5 bases and J gave up 3 bases; unmatched junction bases: 6. This CDR3 has 15 amino acids. CDR3 bases: TGTGCCAGCAGCCTCGAGGGAGGGTACACCGGGGAGCTGTTTTTT. Its translation is CASSLEGGYTGELFF. Full variable domain (rest looked up from reference TRBV7-2 and TRBJ2-2): GAGVSQSPSNKVTEKGKDVELRCDPISGHTALYWYRQSLGQGLEFLIYFQGNSAPDKSGLPSDRFSAERTGGSVSTLTIQRTQQEDSAVYLCASSLEGGYTGELFFGEGSRLTVL.

The rearrangement links TRBV30 to TRBJ1-1; D unclear. CDR1 GTSNPN and CDR2 SVGIG come from the germline V gene (reference sequence). The CDR3 loop spans 13 amino acids. Trimming left V 4 bases short and J 1 base short, with 10 bases between. The chain's CDR3 is CAWKFGGNTEAFF. CDR3 coding DNA: TGTGCCTGGAAATTCGGCGGGAACACTGAAGCTTTCTTT. Drawing the rest from reference TRBV30 and TRBJ1-1, the complete variable domain is SQTIHQWPATLVQPVGSPLSLECTVEGTSNPNLYWYRQAAGRGLQLLFYSVGIGQISSEVPQNLSASRPQDRQFILSSKKLLLSDSGFYLCAWKFGGNTEAFFGQGTRLTVV.

This rearrangement joins TRBV5-1 to TRBJ1-2, with D uncertain. V was clipped by 0 bases and J by 3 bases, with 12 bases between them. Germline values: CDR1 SGHRS, CDR2 YFSETQ. This CDR3 is 15 amino acids long. This chain's CDR3 is CASSLGRAGDYGYTF. CDR3 in DNA: TGCGCCAGCAGCTTGGGAAGGGCGGGCGACTATGGCTACACCTTC.

The V gene is TRBV18, the J gene TRBJ2-6, with a tentative D call TRBD1 (6 bases). Germline loops: CDR1 KGHSH, CDR2 LQKENI. Deletions cut 2 bases from V and 0 bases from J, with 14 bases between. This CDR3 is built from 18 residues. In nucleotides, the CDR3 is TGTGCCAGCTCACCAGGGCAGGGGACCATCTCTGGGGCCAACGTCCTGACTTTC. Translated, it gives CASSPGQGTISGANVLTF.

The J gene is TRBJ1-1, the V gene TRBV2; tentatively, D is TRBD1 (5 bases). Trimming took off 6 bases at V and 5 bases at J, with 13 bases between the two ends. The CDR3 is made up of 13 amino acids. The V gene's germline CDR1 is SNHLY and CDR2 FYNNEI. CDR3 amino acids: CASSLGGGTEAFF. In nucleotides, the CDR3 is TGTGCCAGCAGCCTCGGGGGGGGTACTGAAGCTTTCTTT.

In this sample, this clone turned up once. The CDR3 reads CASSPREAGGTSQNTEAFF. The CDR3 coding sequence is TGTGCCAGCAGCCCGAGGGAGGCAGGGGGCACATCCCAGAACACTGAAGCTTTCTTT. The rearrangement links TRBV5-8 to TRBJ1-1, with 8 bases matching TRBD1. CDR3 length equals 19 residues. Germline CDR1 and CDR2: SGHTS and YDEGEE. After removal of 4 bases from V and 1 base from J, the junction contained 18 bases not matched to a gene.

The chain combines TRBV18 with TRBJ1-1, with 7 bases identical to TRBD1. The V segment lost 6 bases and the J segment 1 base; nucleotides outside the gene matches: 8. The length of the CDR3 is 15 residues. Per the germline V gene, CDR1 is KGHSH and CDR2 is LQKENI. CDR3 protein: CASSAPGQRNTEAFF. Written as DNA, the CDR3 is TGTGCCAGCTCGGCCCCGGGACAGAGGAACACTGAAGCTTTCTTT.

The gene calls are TRBV5-6 and TRBJ1-2; D gene unclear. This CDR3 has 14 residues. Trimming removed 3 bases from V and 3 bases from J, with 12 bases in between. Germline V gene data show CDR1 as SGHDT and CDR2 as YYEEEE. This CDR3 is CASSSLAGDYGYTF. CDR3 nucleotide sequence: TGTGCCAGCAGCTCTCTTGCGGGAGACTATGGCTACACCTTC.

This clone has just one count. This chain links TRBV7-2 with TRBJ1-2; the match to TRBD1 covers 8 bases. Looked up from germline, CDR1 is SGHTA and CDR2 is FQGNSA. The CDR3 covers 14 residues. Unmatched junction bases numbered 9, after V lost 5 bases and J lost 7 bases. In nucleotides, the CDR3 is TGTGCCAGCAGCCTCGGACAGGGCCCCGGTGGCTACACCTTC. Translating it yields CASSLGQGPGGYTF.

This clone was detected once. This rearrangement joins TRBV5-1 to TRBJ2-5, with D maybe TRBD1 (6 bases). CDR3 length: 15 amino acids. V lost 1 base and J lost 1, with 11 bases in between. Germline CDR1 SGHRS, CDR2 YFSETQ. Here the CDR3 reads CASSLWTAPQETQYF. As DNA, the CDR3 is TGCGCCAGCAGCTTGTGGACAGCACCCCAAGAGACCCAGTACTTC.

The V gene is TRBV3-1 (or the pseudogene TRBV3-2), the J gene TRBJ2-1; TRBD1 agrees at 11 bases. The V segment lost 4 bases and the J segment 7 bases; nucleotides outside the gene matches: 9. The CDR3 extends over 16 amino acids. CDR1 LGHDT and CDR2 YNNKEL come from the germline V gene (reference sequence). In DNA form, the CDR3 reads TGTGCCAGCAGCCTCCCACCGGGACAGGGGGTTAATGAGCAGTTCTTC. Amino acids: CASSLPPGQGVNEQFF.

J is TRBJ1-2 and V is TRBV5-4; D ambiguous. CDR1 SGHNT and CDR2 YYREEE come from the germline V gene (reference sequence). This CDR3 contains 12 residues. The V gene lost 0 bases and the J gene lost 8 bases, with 8 bases spanning the gap. The CDR3 region is CASSLEQRGYTF. CDR3 DNA sequence: TGTGCCAGCAGCTTGGAACAGCGGGGCTACACCTTC.